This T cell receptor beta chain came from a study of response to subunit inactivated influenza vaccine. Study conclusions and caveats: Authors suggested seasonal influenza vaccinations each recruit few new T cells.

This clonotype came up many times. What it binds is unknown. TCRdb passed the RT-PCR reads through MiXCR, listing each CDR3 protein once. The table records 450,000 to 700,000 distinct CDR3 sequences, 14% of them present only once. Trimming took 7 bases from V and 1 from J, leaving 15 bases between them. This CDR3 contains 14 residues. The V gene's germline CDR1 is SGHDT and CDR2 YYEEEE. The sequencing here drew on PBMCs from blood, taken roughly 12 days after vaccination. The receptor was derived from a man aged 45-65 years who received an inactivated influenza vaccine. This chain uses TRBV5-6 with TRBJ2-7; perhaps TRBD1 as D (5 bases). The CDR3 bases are TGTGCCAGCGGACACCCAACAGAGTCCTACGAGCAGTACTTC. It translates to CASGHPTESYEQYF.